Given below is one TCR beta chain in context. How the authors handled the data: Reference gene primer amplification in the assay estimated nucleated cell counts. Produced via immunoSEQ multiplex PCR; TCRdb's table is partial and in-frame only. V and J calls and clone size are given by that table; D and trimming were obtained from the DNA. The sample lists about 220,000 clones, almost 90% occurring once. These data are taken from a study of blood T cell repertoires in COVID-19. This receptor was obtained from a man aged 25-45 years who had been exposed to COVID-19. The specimen sequenced was PBMCs or T cells enriched from blood (not recorded which).

The CDR3 nucleotides read TGCGCCAGCAGCGCGTTCCAGGGCACAGATACGCAGTATTTT. It encodes CASSAFQGTDTQYF. This chain uses TRBV5-1 with TRBJ2-3; no definite D call. CDR1 and CDR2 from the germline V gene are SGHRS and YFSETQ. The germline V and J ends were trimmed by 4 bases and 1 base, with 10 bases remaining between them. CDR3 length: 14 residues.